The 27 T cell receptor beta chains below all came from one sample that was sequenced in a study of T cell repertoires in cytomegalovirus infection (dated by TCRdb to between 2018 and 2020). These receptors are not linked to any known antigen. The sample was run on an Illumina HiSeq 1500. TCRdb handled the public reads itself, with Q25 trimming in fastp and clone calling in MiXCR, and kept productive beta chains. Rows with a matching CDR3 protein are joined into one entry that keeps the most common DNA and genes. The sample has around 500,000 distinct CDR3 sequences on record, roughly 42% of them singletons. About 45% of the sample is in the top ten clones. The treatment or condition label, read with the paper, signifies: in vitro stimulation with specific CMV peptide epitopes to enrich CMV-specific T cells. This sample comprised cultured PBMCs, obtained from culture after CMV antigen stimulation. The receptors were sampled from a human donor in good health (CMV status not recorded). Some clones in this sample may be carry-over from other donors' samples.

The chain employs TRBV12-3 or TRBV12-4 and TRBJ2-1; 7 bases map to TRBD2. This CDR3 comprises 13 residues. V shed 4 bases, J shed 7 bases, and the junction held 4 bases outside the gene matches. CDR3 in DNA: TGTGCCAGCAGTTGGGAGGGCCGAAATGAGCAGTTCTTC. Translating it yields CASSWEGRNEQFF.

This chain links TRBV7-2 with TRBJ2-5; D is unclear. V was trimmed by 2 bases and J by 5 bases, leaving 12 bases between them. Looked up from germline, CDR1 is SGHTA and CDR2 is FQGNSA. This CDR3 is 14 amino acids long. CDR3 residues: CASSLTSSWETQYF. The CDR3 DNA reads TGTGCCAGCAGCTTAACGTCGTCCTGGGAGACCCAGTACTTC.

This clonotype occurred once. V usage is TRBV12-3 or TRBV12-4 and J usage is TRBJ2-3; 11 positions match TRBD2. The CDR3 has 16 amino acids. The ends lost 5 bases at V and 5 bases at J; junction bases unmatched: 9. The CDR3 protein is CASSTLAGGYRDTQYF. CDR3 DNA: TGTGCCAGCAGTACTCTAGCGGGGGGATATAGAGATACGCAGTATTTT.

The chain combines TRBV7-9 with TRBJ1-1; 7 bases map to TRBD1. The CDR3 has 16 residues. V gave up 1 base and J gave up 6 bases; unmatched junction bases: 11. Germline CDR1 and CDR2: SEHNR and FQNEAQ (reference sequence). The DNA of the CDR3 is TGTGCCAGCAGCTTAGGGGCAGGGGGTAGAACAGCTGAAGCTTTCTTT. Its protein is CASSLGAGGRTAEAFF.

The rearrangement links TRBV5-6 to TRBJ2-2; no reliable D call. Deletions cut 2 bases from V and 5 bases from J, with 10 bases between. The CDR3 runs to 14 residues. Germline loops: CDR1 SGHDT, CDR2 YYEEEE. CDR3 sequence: CASSLPSVTGELFF. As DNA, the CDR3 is TGTGCCAGCAGCTTACCCAGCGTTACCGGGGAGCTGTTTTTT.

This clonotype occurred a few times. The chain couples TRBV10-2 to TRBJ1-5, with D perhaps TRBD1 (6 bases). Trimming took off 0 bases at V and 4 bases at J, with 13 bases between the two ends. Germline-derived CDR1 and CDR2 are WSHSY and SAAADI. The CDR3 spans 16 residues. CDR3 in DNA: TGCGCCAGCAGTGAGTCAGTAGGGACACGAAATCAGCCCCAGCATTTT. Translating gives CASSESVGTRNQPQHF.

In DNA, the CDR3 is TGTGCCAGCAGGGACAGGAATTTGTATGGCTACACCTTC. This translates into CASRDRNLYGYTF. This rearrangement joins TRBV28 to TRBJ1-2, with 7 bases identical to TRBD1. J was trimmed by 5 bases and V by 6 bases; bases with no gene match: 6. Germline CDR1 and CDR2: MDHEN and SYDVKM. This CDR3 spans 13 amino acids.

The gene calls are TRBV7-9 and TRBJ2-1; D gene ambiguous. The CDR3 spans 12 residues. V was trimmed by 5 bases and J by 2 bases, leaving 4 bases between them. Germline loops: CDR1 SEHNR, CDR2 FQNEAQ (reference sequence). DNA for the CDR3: TGTGCCAGCAGCCGCGCCTACAATGAGCAGTTCTTC. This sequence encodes CASSRAYNEQFF.

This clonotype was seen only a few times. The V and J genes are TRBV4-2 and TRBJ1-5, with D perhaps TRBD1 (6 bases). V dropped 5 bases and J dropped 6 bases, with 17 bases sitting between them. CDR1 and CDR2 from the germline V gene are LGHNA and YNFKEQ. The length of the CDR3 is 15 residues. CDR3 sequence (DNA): TGTGCCAGCAGCGAAAAGGAGGGGGTGGGTCAGCCCCAGCATTTT. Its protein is CASSEKEGVGQPQHF.

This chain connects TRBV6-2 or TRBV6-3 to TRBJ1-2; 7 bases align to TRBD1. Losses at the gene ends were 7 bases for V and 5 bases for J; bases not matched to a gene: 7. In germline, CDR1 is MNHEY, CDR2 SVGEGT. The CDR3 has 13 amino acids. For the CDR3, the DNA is TGTGCCAGCATGGGACAGTGGGGATATGGCTACACCTTC. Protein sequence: CASMGQWGYGYTF.

As DNA, the CDR3 is TGTGCCAACTGGGTAGCTGAAGCTTTCTTT. It translates to CANWVAEAFF. The genes are TRBV12-3 or TRBV12-4 and TRBJ1-1; D gene ambiguous. V lost 10 bases, J lost 6 bases, and 9 bases lay in between. The CDR3 contains 10 residues.

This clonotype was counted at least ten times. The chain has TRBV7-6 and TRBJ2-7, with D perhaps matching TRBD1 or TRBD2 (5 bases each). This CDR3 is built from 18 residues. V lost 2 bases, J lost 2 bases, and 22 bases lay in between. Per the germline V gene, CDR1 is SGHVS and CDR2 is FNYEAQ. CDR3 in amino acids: CASSLRGRAIGRAYEQYF. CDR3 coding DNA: TGTGCCAGCAGCTTACGGGGCCGGGCGATAGGTAGGGCCTACGAGCAGTACTTC.

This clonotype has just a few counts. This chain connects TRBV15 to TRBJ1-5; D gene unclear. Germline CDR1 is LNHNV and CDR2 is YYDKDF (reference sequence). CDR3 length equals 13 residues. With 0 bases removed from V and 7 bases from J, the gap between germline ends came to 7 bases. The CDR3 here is CATSRDGGQPQHF. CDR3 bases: TGTGCCACCAGCAGAGACGGAGGCCAGCCCCAGCATTTT.

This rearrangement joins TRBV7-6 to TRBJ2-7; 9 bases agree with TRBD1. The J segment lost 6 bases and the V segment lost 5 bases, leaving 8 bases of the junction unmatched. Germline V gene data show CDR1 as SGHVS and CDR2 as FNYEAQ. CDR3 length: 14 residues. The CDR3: CASSRGQGLSEQYF. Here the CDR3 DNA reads TGTGCCAGCAGCCGAGGACAGGGGTTATCCGAGCAGTACTTC.

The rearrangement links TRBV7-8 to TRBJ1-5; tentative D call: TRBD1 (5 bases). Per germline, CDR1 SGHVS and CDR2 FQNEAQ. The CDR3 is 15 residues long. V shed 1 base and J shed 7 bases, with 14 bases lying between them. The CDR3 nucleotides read TGTGCCAGCAGCTTAGGATATGGGGGAGGCCAGCCCCAGCATTTT. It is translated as CASSLGYGGGQPQHF.

The CDR3, as DNA: TGTGCCAGCAGCCGGGATCCGCGTGCAGATACGCAGTATTTT. It translates to CASSRDPRADTQYF. The rearrangement links TRBV7-2 to TRBJ2-3; perhaps TRBD2 as D (5 bases). The V gene lost 5 bases and the J gene lost 4 bases, with 13 bases spanning the gap. This CDR3 comprises 14 residues. The germline V gene has CDR1 SGHTA and CDR2 FQGNSA.

In DNA form, the CDR3 reads TGCGCCAGCAGCCATCTTGGGACAGGAAAGTACCAAGAGACCCAGTACTTC. Its translation: CASSHLGTGKYQETQYF. The V and J genes are TRBV4-1 and TRBJ2-5; 8 nucleotides align to TRBD1. This CDR3 comprises 17 residues. The germline gives CDR1 MGHRA, CDR2 YSYEKL. Trimming cost V 3 bases and J 0 bases; bases outside gene matches: 9.

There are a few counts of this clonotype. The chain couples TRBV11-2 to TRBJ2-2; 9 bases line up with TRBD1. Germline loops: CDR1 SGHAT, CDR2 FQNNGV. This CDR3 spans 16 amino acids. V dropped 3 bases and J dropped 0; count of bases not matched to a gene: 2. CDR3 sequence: CASSFRTGANTGELFF. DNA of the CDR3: TGTGCCAGCAGCTTCAGGACAGGGGCGAACACCGGGGAGCTGTTTTTT.

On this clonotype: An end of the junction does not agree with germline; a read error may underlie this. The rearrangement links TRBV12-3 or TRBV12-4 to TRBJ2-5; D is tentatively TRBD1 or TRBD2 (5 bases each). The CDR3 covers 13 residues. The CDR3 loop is CASSRDLTEAQYF. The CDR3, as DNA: TGTGCCAGCAGTAGGGACCTAACAGAGGCCCAGTACTTC.

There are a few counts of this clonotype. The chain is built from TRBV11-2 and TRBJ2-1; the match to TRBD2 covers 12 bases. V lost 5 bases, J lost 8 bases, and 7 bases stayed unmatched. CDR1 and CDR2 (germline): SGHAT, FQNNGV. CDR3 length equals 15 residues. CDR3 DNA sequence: TGTGCCAGCAGCCCTTTGACTAGCGGGAGCTATGAGCAGTTCTTC. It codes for CASSPLTSGSYEQFF.

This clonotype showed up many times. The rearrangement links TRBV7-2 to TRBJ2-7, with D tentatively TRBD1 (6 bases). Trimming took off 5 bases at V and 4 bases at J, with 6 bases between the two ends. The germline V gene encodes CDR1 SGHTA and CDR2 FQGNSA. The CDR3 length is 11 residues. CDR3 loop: CASSDRYEQYF. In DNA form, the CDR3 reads TGTGCCAGCAGCGACAGGTACGAGCAGTACTTC.

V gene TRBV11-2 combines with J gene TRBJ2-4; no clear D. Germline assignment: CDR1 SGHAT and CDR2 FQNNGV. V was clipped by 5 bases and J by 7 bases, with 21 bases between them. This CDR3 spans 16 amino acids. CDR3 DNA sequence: TGTGCCAGCAGCCTAAGTTGGACCAACCCAAGCAACATTCAGTACTTC. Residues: CASSLSWTNPSNIQYF.

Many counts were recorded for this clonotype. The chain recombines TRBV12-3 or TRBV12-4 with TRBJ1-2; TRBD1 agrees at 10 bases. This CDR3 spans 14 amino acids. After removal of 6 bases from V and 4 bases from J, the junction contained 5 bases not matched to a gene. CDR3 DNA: TGTGCCAGCAGCCCGACAGGGGGCGGCTATGGCTACACCTTC. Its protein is CASSPTGGGYGYTF.

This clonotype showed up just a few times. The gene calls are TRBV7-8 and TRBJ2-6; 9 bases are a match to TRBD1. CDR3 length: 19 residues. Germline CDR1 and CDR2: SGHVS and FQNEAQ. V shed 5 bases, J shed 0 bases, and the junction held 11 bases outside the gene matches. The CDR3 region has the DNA TGTGCCAGCAGCGTAGAAACGGGACAGGGAGACTCTGGGGCCAACGTCCTGACTTTC. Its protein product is CASSVETGQGDSGANVLTF.

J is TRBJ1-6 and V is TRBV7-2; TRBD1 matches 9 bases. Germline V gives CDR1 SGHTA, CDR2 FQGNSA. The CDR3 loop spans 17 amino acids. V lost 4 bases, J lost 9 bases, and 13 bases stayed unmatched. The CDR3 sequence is CASSSKPPGQGSSPLHF. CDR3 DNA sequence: TGTGCCAGCAGCTCGAAGCCACCAGGACAGGGGAGTTCACCCCTCCACTTT.

CDR3 sequence reads: CASSTGQGGFNEKLFF. The CDR3 DNA reads as TGTGCCAGCAGCACGGGACAGGGAGGATTTAATGAAAAACTGTTTTTT. The chain employs TRBV28 and TRBJ1-4; 9 nucleotides match TRBD1. The V and J ends lost 6 bases and 4 bases, in that order; junction bases with no gene match: 9. The CDR3 covers 16 residues. The germline CDR1 and CDR2 sequences are MDHEN and SYDVKM. Combining the CDR3 with reference TRBV28 and TRBJ1-4 gives the whole variable domain DVKVTQSSRYLVKRTGEKVFLECVQDMDHENMFWYRQDPGLGLRLIYFSYDVKMKEKGDIPEGYSVSREKKERFSLILESASTNQTSMYLCASSTGQGGFNEKLFFGSGTQLSVL.

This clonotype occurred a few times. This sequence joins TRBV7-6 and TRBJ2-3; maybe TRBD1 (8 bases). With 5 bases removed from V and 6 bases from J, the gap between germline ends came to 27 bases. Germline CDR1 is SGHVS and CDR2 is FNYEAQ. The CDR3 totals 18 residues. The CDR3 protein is CASSVGTGRRGGIDTQYF. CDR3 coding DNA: TGTGCCAGCAGCGTAGGGACAGGAAGGAGGGGGGGAATTGATACGCAGTATTTT.